The rows below give T cell receptor beta chains drawn from one sample of a study of spatial heterogeneity in lung cancer. TCRdb itself ran the 5' RACE reads through MiXCR, one entry per CDR3 protein. The sample records 35,000 to 45,000 distinct CDR3 sequences, under 9% being singletons. The sample in question was PBMCs, obtained at follow-up. These receptors originate from a male donor with early-stage non-small cell lung cancer. Both conserved end residues are part of each CDR3. Fields, in order: clone size, J gene, D gene, V gene, CDR3 DNA, CDR3 protein. A D gene is named only where the DNA matches it firmly. The size of a clone is reported for some rows only, either as once, few or many, or as a class for expanded clones.

clone_size: many; j_call: TRBJ2-5; d_call: .; v_call: TRBV7-6; cdr3_nt: TGTGCCAGCAGCACACCGGGACTTCAAGAGACCCAGTACTTC; cdr3_aa: CASSTPGLQETQYF
clone_size: .; j_call: TRBJ2-1; d_call: TRBD2; v_call: TRBV27; cdr3_nt: TGTGCCAGCAGTTCGACTAGCGGGGGGGGCAATGAGCAGTTCTTC; cdr3_aa: CASSSTSGGGNEQFF
clone_size: many; j_call: TRBJ1-1; d_call: TRBD1; v_call: TRBV18; cdr3_nt: TGTGCCAGCTCACCCAAACTGACAGGGACGAACACTGAAGCTTTCTTT; cdr3_aa: CASSPKLTGTNTEAFF
clone_size: many; j_call: TRBJ1-5; d_call: .; v_call: TRBV19; cdr3_nt: TGTGCCAGTAGTGCTTTGATTGGTCAGCCCCAGCATTTT; cdr3_aa: CASSALIGQPQHF
clone_size: many; j_call: TRBJ2-6; d_call: .; v_call: TRBV11-2; cdr3_nt: TGTGCCAGCAGCTCATTCTCTGGGGCCAACGTCCTGACTTTC; cdr3_aa: CASSSFSGANVLTF
clone_size: many; j_call: TRBJ2-2; d_call: .; v_call: TRBV5-1; cdr3_nt: TGCGCCAGCAGCCCGACTGTGGGCCGGGAGCTGTTTTTT; cdr3_aa: CASSPTVGRELFF
clone_size: many; j_call: TRBJ2-3; d_call: .; v_call: TRBV6-5; cdr3_nt: TGTGCCAGCAGTCCCGATCTAGGGGATACGCAGTATTTT; cdr3_aa: CASSPDLGDTQYF
clone_size: many; j_call: TRBJ1-1; d_call: .; v_call: TRBV28; cdr3_nt: TGTGCCAGCAGTTGGGGGCCGAACACTGAAGCTTTCTTT; cdr3_aa: CASSWGPNTEAFF
clone_size: many; j_call: TRBJ2-7; d_call: .; v_call: TRBV20-1; cdr3_nt: TGCAGTGCTACAGGAACAGGGACCTACGAGCAGTACTTC; cdr3_aa: CSATGTGTYEQYF
clone_size: many; j_call: TRBJ2-1; d_call: TRBD1; v_call: TRBV6-5; cdr3_nt: TGTGCCAGCAGTTACATCACAGGGGGGAACAATGAGCAGTTCTTC; cdr3_aa: CASSYITGGNNEQFF
clone_size: many; j_call: TRBJ2-2; d_call: TRBD1; v_call: TRBV11-2; cdr3_nt: TGTGCCAGCAGTCGAGACAGGGTCATCGGGGAGCTGTTTTTT; cdr3_aa: CASSRDRVIGELFF
clone_size: many; j_call: TRBJ1-4; d_call: .; v_call: TRBV6-1; cdr3_nt: TGTGCCAGCAGGGCCGGGGGCGATATCGAAAAACTGTTTTTT; cdr3_aa: CASRAGGDIEKLFF
clone_size: many; j_call: TRBJ2-1; d_call: TRBD2; v_call: TRBV18; cdr3_nt: TGTGCCAGCTCACGTTACGCGCCGGGACTAGCGGGGGGCCGCGACCCCAATGAGCAGTTCTTC; cdr3_aa: CASSRYAPGLAGGRDPNEQFF
clone_size: many; j_call: TRBJ2-1; d_call: TRBD2; v_call: TRBV5-1; cdr3_nt: TGCGCCAGCAGCTGGACTAGCGGGGGGCTCTACAATGAGCAGTTCTTC; cdr3_aa: CASSWTSGGLYNEQFF
clone_size: few; j_call: TRBJ2-7; d_call: .; v_call: TRBV20-1; cdr3_nt: TGCAGTGCTAGGGGGTCATCACCGAGCTCCTACGAGCAGTACTTC; cdr3_aa: CSARGSSPSSYEQYF